Following are 28 T cell receptor beta chains from one sample sequenced in a study of blood T cell repertoires in COVID-19. Sequencing was performed with immunoSEQ multiplex PCR; in TCRdb, only in-frame clones are kept and a portion is missing. Here the sample spans roughly 250,000 clones, roughly 86% being singletons. What was sequenced was PBMCs or T cells enriched from blood (not recorded which). The receptors originated from a woman aged 50 to 60 who had recovered from COVID-19.

The rearrangement joins TRBV2 to TRBJ2-1; 8 nucleotides line up with TRBD1. This CDR3 spans 16 amino acids. The V gene end was trimmed by 4 bases and the J gene end by 5 bases; junction bases not matched to a gene: 10. Germline values: CDR1 SNHLY, CDR2 FYNNEI. CDR3 sequence: CASSVNPGQVNNEQFF. The CDR3, as DNA: TGTGCCAGCAGTGTAAACCCGGGACAGGTAAACAATGAGCAGTTCTTC.

The chain joins TRBV5-1 to TRBJ2-1; 7 bases match TRBD1. Germline-derived CDR1 and CDR2 are SGHRS and YFSETQ. CDR3 length: 16 residues. After removal of 4 bases from V and 1 base from J, the junction contained 8 bases not matched to a gene. CDR3 protein: CASSPDREGSYNEQFF. CDR3 coding DNA: TGCGCCAGCAGCCCCGACAGGGAAGGATCCTACAATGAGCAGTTCTTC.

The chain recombines TRBV6-5 with TRBJ2-7; tentative D call: TRBD2 (5 bases). Germline CDR1 MNHEY, CDR2 SVGAGI. With 6 bases removed from V and 2 bases from J, the gap between germline ends came to 17 bases. The CDR3 covers 15 residues. CDR3 region: CASSRTRRATYEQYF. The CDR3 DNA is TGTGCCAGCAGCAGGACCCGGCGGGCTACCTACGAGCAGTACTTC.

The chain uses TRBV10-1 and TRBJ1-3, with 7 bases identical to TRBD1. Germline V gene data show CDR1 as WNHNN and CDR2 as SYGVQD (reference sequence). V lost 10 bases to trimming and J lost 4 bases; unmatched junction nucleotides: 16. The CDR3 is made up of 16 amino acids. CDR3 bases: TGCGCCACCACTCAGGGGACAGATGAAAAGGGAAACACCATATATTTT. Translated, it gives CATTQGTDEKGNTIYF.

This sequence joins TRBV28 and TRBJ1-1; D possibly corresponds to TRBD1 (6 bases). CDR3 length equals 14 residues. Germline CDR1 reads MDHEN; CDR2 reads SYDVKM. Trimming stripped 7 bases from V and 8 bases from J, with 20 bases between. The CDR3 sequence: CASTERGSPMEAFF. Here the CDR3 DNA reads TGTGCCAGCACCGAAAGGGGGTCCCCTATGGAAGCTTTCTTT.

The chain is built from TRBV5-8 and TRBJ1-2; TRBD1 is a possible D gene (5 bases). CDR1 SGHTS and CDR2 YDEGEE come from the germline V gene. V gave up 4 bases and J gave up 0 bases, with 16 bases separating them. This CDR3 is 16 amino acids long. The CDR3 loop reads CASSQTFGASNYGYTF. The CDR3, as DNA: TGTGCCAGCAGCCAAACGTTTGGGGCTTCTAACTATGGCTACACCTTC.

The V call is TRBV2, the J call TRBJ1-2, with a possible D match to TRBD1 (5 bases). V shed 5 bases and J shed 8 bases, with 15 bases lying between them. The length of the CDR3 is 13 residues. Per germline, CDR1 SNHLY and CDR2 FYNNEI. CDR3 in DNA: TGTGCCAGCAGTATCAGGATTAGGGGAGGCTACACCTTC. As protein: CASSIRIRGGYTF.

The chain couples TRBV6-2 or TRBV6-3 to TRBJ2-7, with 8 bases lining up with TRBD1. The CDR3 consists of 16 residues. The junction had 8 bases not matched to a gene; V was cut back by 0 bases and J by 4 bases. Germline V gives CDR1 MNHEY, CDR2 SVGEGT. Written as DNA, the CDR3 is TGTGCCAGCAGTTACTCGAGGACAGGGCTCCTTTACGAGCAGTACTTC. Protein: CASSYSRTGLLYEQYF.

The genes are TRBV4-1 and TRBJ2-4; 11 bases fit TRBD1. The length of the CDR3 is 17 residues. Looked up from germline, CDR1 is MGHRA and CDR2 is YSYEKL. V was pared by 4 bases and J by 6 bases, with 11 bases of the junction left unmatched. The CDR3 DNA follows: TGCGCCAGCAGCCTTTCCTTTAGCGGGACAGGGGGAAACATTCAGTACTTC. Translation: CASSLSFSGTGGNIQYF.

The chain carries TRBV6-5 and TRBJ1-2; no clear D. This CDR3 has 14 amino acids. Trimming left V 4 bases short and J 4 bases short, with 13 bases between. Germline V lookup: CDR1 MNHEY, CDR2 SVGAGI. For the CDR3, the DNA is TGTGCCAGCAGTTTTTCACCCAGAGGCTATGGCTACACCTTC. Its translation: CASSFSPRGYGYTF.

This clone was counted once. The chain uses TRBV28 and TRBJ2-7; 7 bases align to TRBD1. V gave up 6 bases and J gave up 7 bases; unmatched junction bases: 12. CDR1 is MDHEN and CDR2 is SYDVKM in the germline V gene. CDR3 size: 14 residues. CDR3: CASRSRQGVAEQYF. CDR3 nucleotide sequence: TGTGCCAGCAGGTCGCGGCAGGGGGTAGCTGAGCAGTACTTC.

V usage is TRBV30 and J usage is TRBJ2-5; D perhaps matches TRBD1 (5 bases). Trimming took 2 bases from V and 4 from J, leaving 11 bases between them. Germline values: CDR1 GTSNPN, CDR2 SVGIG (reference sequence). This CDR3 contains 13 residues. Here the CDR3 reads CAWSTQGGETQYF. In DNA form, the CDR3 reads TGTGCCTGGAGTACCCAGGGCGGAGAGACCCAGTACTTC.

The chain combines TRBV6-5 with TRBJ2-5, with D tentatively TRBD2 (6 bases). Germline V gene data show CDR1 as MNHEY and CDR2 as SVGAGI. The germline V and J ends were trimmed by 5 bases and 4 bases, with 8 bases remaining between them. The CDR3 is 12 amino acids. The CDR3 loop reads CASSRESETQYF. CDR3 nucleotides: TGTGCCAGCAGTCGGGAGTCAGAGACCCAGTACTTC.

The chain carries TRBV7-8 and TRBJ1-2, with 8 bases fitting TRBD1. Germline V CDR1 and CDR2: SGHVS, FQNEAQ. The V gene end was trimmed by 5 bases and the J gene end by 7 bases; junction bases not matched to a gene: 6. This CDR3 has 13 amino acids. In DNA, the CDR3 is TGTGCCAGCAGCCCCGACAGGGGTGGTGGCTACACCTTC. It encodes CASSPDRGGGYTF.

The rearrangement uses TRBV4-1 and TRBJ2-7; 11 nucleotides agree with TRBD2. There are 16 residues in the CDR3. Trimming removed 4 bases from V and 4 bases from J; junction bases left unmatched: 9. CDR1 is MGHRA and CDR2 is YSYEKL in the germline V gene. As DNA, the CDR3 is TGCGCCAGCAGCCTGTCCGGGACTAGCGGCTCATACGAGCAGTACTTC. Protein: CASSLSGTSGSYEQYF.

The genes are TRBV6-5 and TRBJ1-2; D not resolved. V shed 5 bases and J shed 4 bases, with 8 bases lying between them. The CDR3 runs 12 residues. The V gene's germline CDR1 is MNHEY and CDR2 SVGAGI. The DNA for the CDR3 is TGTGCCAGCAGTATACAGTCCTATGGCTACACCTTC. Its translation is CASSIQSYGYTF.

The table lists this clone with a few counts. The rearrangement uses TRBV4-1 and TRBJ2-5, with TRBD2 matching 14 bases. Germline CDR1 reads MGHRA; CDR2 reads YSYEKL. With 3 bases clipped from V and 2 bases from J, the junction kept 11 bases outside the gene matches. This CDR3 spans 19 amino acids. CDR3 nucleotide sequence: TGCGCCAGCAGCCAGAAGCCGCTCGGACTAGCGGGAGGACAAGAGACCCAGTACTTC. Residues: CASSQKPLGLAGGQETQYF.

In regard to this clone: One end of the junction varies from germline; a read error may be responsible. The chain combines TRBV7-9 with TRBJ1-6, with D unresolved. The germline gives CDR1 SEHNR, CDR2 FQNEAQ (reference sequence). The CDR3 has 13 residues. The CDR3 sequence: CATSPQVTSPLHF. CDR3 nucleotides: TGTGCCACCAGCCCGCAGGTGACTTCACCCCTCCACTTT.

J is TRBJ2-1 and V is TRBV24-1; 8 nucleotides align to TRBD1. The CDR3 has 12 residues. Germline V gives CDR1 KGHDR, CDR2 SFDVKD. V lost 3 bases to trimming and J lost 10 bases; unmatched junction nucleotides: 1. The CDR3 coding sequence is TGTGCCACCAGTGATCGGACAGGGGAGCAGTTCTTC. Protein product: CATSDRTGEQFF.

V gene TRBV3-1 (or the pseudogene TRBV3-2) combines with J gene TRBJ2-7; 10 bases map to TRBD2. The germline V gene encodes CDR1 LGHDT and CDR2 YNNKEL (reference sequence). CDR3 length: 16 amino acids. Trimming at V came to 4 bases and at J to 6 bases, leaving 12 bases not matched to a gene. The DNA for the CDR3 is TGTGCCAGCAGCCCCCATCTAGCGGGAGTGTATGGCGAGCAGTACTTC. It codes for CASSPHLAGVYGEQYF.

This rearrangement joins TRBV24-1 to TRBJ2-1; TRBD1 is a possible D gene (6 bases). The germline V and J ends were trimmed by 5 bases and 7 bases, with 11 bases remaining between them. CDR3 size: 13 residues. CDR1 is KGHDR, CDR2 SFDVKD, per germline. The CDR3 reads CATSGQEKNEQFF. Here the CDR3 DNA reads TGTGCCACCAGTGGACAGGAAAAAAATGAGCAGTTCTTC.

The chain is built from TRBV9 and TRBJ1-5, with TRBD1 matching 9 bases. The CDR3 runs to 17 residues. CDR1 is SGDLS and CDR2 is YYNGEE in the germline V gene. Trimming cost V 3 bases and J 7 bases; bases outside gene matches: 14. The CDR3 reads CASSASYRQGGKQPQHF. In nucleotides, the CDR3 is TGTGCCAGCAGCGCTTCCTATCGACAGGGGGGAAAACAGCCCCAGCATTTT.

V is TRBV12-5 and J is TRBJ2-7, with a possible D match to TRBD1 (6 bases). The CDR3 runs 18 residues. V lost 2 bases and J 2 bases, leaving 22 bases between the germline ends. Germline V gives CDR1 LGHNT, CDR2 FRNRAP. In DNA, the CDR3 is TGTGCTAGTGGTTTGTTCCCAACAACCATGGACAGCCCCTACGAGCAGTACTTC. Protein sequence: CASGLFPTTMDSPYEQYF.

Remarks on this clone: The same CDR3 can be traced to other DNA sequences in this sample. CDR3 DNA: TGTGCCAGCAGCTATGGCTTGGCCTACGAGCAGTACTTC. The encoded protein is CASSYGLAYEQYF. This chain connects TRBV7-2 to TRBJ2-7; D not certain. Germline V gene sequence: CDR1 SGHTA, CDR2 FQGNSA. The CDR3 spans 13 residues. V was clipped by 4 bases and J by 2 bases, with 9 bases between them.

The chain is built from TRBV15 and TRBJ2-7, with 9 positions matching TRBD2. Germline V gives CDR1 LNHNV, CDR2 YYDKDF (reference sequence). The CDR3 is 22 residues long. The trim removed 0 bases at V and 2 bases at J, leaving 23 bases unmatched. Written as DNA, the CDR3 is TGTGCCACCAGCAGAGAATACAAAATGGGACTAGCAGATTGGGGACTAGCCTACGAGCAGTACTTC. Protein: CATSREYKMGLADWGLAYEQYF.

This chain joins TRBV7-2 and TRBJ1-2; tentatively, D is TRBD1 (5 bases). The CDR3 covers 14 residues. Germline lookup yields CDR1 SGHTA and CDR2 FQGNSA. The V end was cut by 3 bases, the J end by 7 bases, with 15 bases between. The CDR3, as DNA: TGTGCCAGCAGCTTCTCCGGGAGGCAGGGTGGCTACACCTTC. This encodes CASSFSGRQGGYTF.

The genes are TRBV30 and TRBJ2-2; possibly TRBD2 for D (6 bases). In germline, CDR1 is GTSNPN, CDR2 SVGIG (reference sequence). Trimming stripped 8 bases from V and 6 bases from J, with 19 bases between. The CDR3 runs 14 residues. This chain's CDR3 is CANRGASEAGELFF. The CDR3 DNA reads TGTGCCAACCGTGGGGCTAGCGAGGCCGGGGAGCTGTTTTTT. Full variable domain (remainder filled in from reference TRBV30 and TRBJ2-2): SQTIHQWPATLVQPVGSPLSLECTVEGTSNPNLYWYRQAAGRGLQLLFYSVGIGQISSEVPQNLSASRPQDRQFILSSKKLLLSDSGFYLCANRGASEAGELFFGEGSRLTVL.

This clone was seen a few times. V is TRBV5-1 and J is TRBJ2-1, with TRBD2 matching over 14 bases. From germline, CDR1 is SGHRS and CDR2 YFSETQ. The CDR3 is made up of 15 amino acids. Trimming at V came to 5 bases and at J to 9 bases, leaving 7 bases not matched to a gene. This chain's CDR3 is CASRSGLAGGSEQFF. The DNA of the CDR3 is TGCGCCAGCAGATCCGGACTAGCGGGAGGTAGTGAGCAGTTCTTC.